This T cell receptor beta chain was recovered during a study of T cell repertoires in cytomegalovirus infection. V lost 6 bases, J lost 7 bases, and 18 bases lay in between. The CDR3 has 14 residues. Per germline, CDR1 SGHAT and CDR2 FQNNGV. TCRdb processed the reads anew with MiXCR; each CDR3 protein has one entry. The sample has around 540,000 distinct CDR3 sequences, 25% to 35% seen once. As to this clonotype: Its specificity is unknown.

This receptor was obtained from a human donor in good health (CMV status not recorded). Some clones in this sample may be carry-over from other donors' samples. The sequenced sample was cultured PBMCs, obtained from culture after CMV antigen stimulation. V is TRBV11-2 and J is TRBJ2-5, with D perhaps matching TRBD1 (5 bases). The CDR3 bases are TGTGCCAGCAGTCCCGTGGTGGGGCGAGGGACCCAGTACTTC. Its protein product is CASSPVVGRGTQYF.